A single T cell receptor (beta chain) is shown here with its context. The antigen is undetermined. CDR1 and CDR2 (germline): MNHEY, SVGAGI. V was clipped by 4 bases and J by 6 bases, with 12 bases between them. CDR3 length: 13 residues. The data were taken from a study of T cell responses to AZD1222 COVID-19 vaccine. TCRdb keeps only in-frame clones here, not all; method: immunoSEQ multiplex PCR. Of over 70,000 clones in the sample, more than 60% were seen once. Study-level results: There were mostly white British donors and more females than males, and clonal diversity was possibly underestimated. With dominance at 160-218 and 743-854, vaccine-associated CD4 TCRs spanned spike.

The sequence was obtained from an adult who received the MenACWY meningococcal vaccine as a control. The specimen was peripheral blood, collected 28 days after the second dose of the MenACWY control vaccine. The rearrangement uses TRBV6-5 and TRBJ1-1, with unresolved D. The CDR3 region is CASSSLREAEAFF. The CDR3 DNA sequence: TGTGCCAGCAGTTCGCTAAGGGAGGCTGAAGCTTTCTTT.